This T cell receptor (beta chain) was captured by sequencing in a study of cytomegalovirus exposure and HLA in healthy donors. The PCR made use of 60 Vbeta and 13 Jbeta primers. TCRdb's copy holds only in-frame clones and misses some; the assay was immunoSEQ multiplex PCR. The table has 150,000 to 200,000 clones, approximately 80% seen once; the top ten hold roughly 5.2%. Between the trimmed V and J ends, which lost 4 bases and 6 bases, there was a span of 10 bases. CDR1 MNHNY and CDR2 SVGAGI come from the germline V gene (reference sequence). The CDR3 has 13 residues. Findings and limits, study-wide: Available immune exposure information covered CMV serostatus only. Equally common other TCR beta chains were less clonally expanded than HLA-associated ones, a later analysis found. In a later analysis, productive TCRs from donors in an Asian-associated ancestry cluster reportedly carried fewer N-insertions than the cohort mean.

In the case of this clone: The antigen remains undetermined.

Sequencing was carried out using PBMCs. The TCR comes from a young man in good health and CMV-seronegative. The gene calls are TRBV6-6 and TRBJ1-5; a weak D match, TRBD1 (5 bases). CDR3 sequence (DNA): TGTGCCAGCAGTTGGGACTCAAGTCAGCCCCAGCATTTT. Its translation: CASSWDSSQPQHF.